This TCR beta chain was recovered during a study of CD8+CD57+ T cells in acquired aplastic anemia (dated 2018 in TCRdb). About the full investigation: Extracted DNA from sorted CD4+ and CD8+ cells averaged 3.2 ug, ranging from roughly 0.2 to 30 ug. CD8+CD57+ expansion was defined as frequency above the mean frequency observed in healthy subjects.

Regarding this clonotype: Its antigen specificity is not known. An end of the junction does not agree with germline; a read error may underlie this.

General findings and caveats noted by the study authors: Around 28 CD8+ CDR3 sequences were found to be shared between patients and controls, but these sequences appeared to be highly expressed in patients and within the immunodominant clones of the patients. CD8+ Simpson's diversity did not differ significantly between patients and healthy controls (P=0.060).

Expansion of CD8+CD57+ cells had been shown by flow cytometry in the patients chosen for sequencing. Every patient had severe acquired aplastic anemia, diagnosed using the International Study of Aplastic Anemia and Agranulocytosis and Camitta criteria. At the time blood was sampled, none of the patients had received any therapy. The study deep-sequenced TCR repertoires of sorted CD4+ and CD8+ blood T cells from severe aplastic anemia patients and healthy subjects. In the USA, patient enrollment took place under clinicaltrials.gov protocols 00001620, 01623167, 00001397, 00071045, 00081523 and 00961064. Ficoll-Paque density gradient centrifugation was used to isolate peripheral blood mononuclear cells. CD4+ and CD8+ T cells were sorted by FACS or magnetic beads before DNA extraction. The CDR1 and CDR2 encoded by the germline V gene are SNHLY and FYNNEI. There are 15 amino acids in the CDR3, from cysteine to phenylalanine inclusive. Only the CDR3 part of the read is kept: 45 bases, read in frame from the first base.

Genomic DNA was used as template for profiling of TCR beta VDJ combinations and CDR3 sequences. An Illumina HiSeq 2000 was the platform used for TCR repertoire sequencing. The authors processed their data as follows. Repertoires were assessed using TRBV/TRBJ rearrangement plots, CDR3 size and DJ length profiles, and Simpson's diversity index. The most abundant DNA sequence in the deep sequencing data was defined as the immunodominant clone. CDR3 amino acid sequences were checked for sharing across subjects and were also compared against the VDJdb database and published repertoires. Using fastp trimming at Q25 and MiXCR clonotype assembly, TCRdb reanalyzed the public sequencing data and kept in-frame beta chains. Rows are combined by CDR3 protein, so each entry shows the most common genes and DNA. TCRdb, not the authors, supplied the V and J calls. The sample table shows around 220,000 distinct CDR3 sequences, and almost 50% are seen once. 20% of the sample lies in the top ten.

The rearranged segments are TRBV2 and TRBJ2-3; TRBD1 might be the D gene, on 6 matching bases. Material for sequencing was sorted CD4+, CD8+, or CD8+CD57+ T cells (not recorded which) from PBMCs. The TCR sequence derives from a human donor with aplastic anemia. In nucleotide form, the sequence is TGCGCCAGCAGAAAACAGGGCACTAGCACAGATACGCAGTATTTT. This gives the protein CASRKQGTSTDTQYF.